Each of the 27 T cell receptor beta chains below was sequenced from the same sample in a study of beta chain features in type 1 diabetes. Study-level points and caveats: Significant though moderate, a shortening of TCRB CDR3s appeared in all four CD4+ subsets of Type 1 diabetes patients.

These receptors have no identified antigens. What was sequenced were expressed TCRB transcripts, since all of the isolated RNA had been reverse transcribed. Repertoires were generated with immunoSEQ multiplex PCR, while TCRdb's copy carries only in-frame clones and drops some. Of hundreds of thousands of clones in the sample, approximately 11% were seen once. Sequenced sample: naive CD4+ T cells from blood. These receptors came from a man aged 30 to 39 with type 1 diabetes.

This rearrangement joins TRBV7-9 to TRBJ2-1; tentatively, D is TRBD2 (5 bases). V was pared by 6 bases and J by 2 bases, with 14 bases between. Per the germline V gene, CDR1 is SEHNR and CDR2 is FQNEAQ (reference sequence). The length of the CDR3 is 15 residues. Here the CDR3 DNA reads TGTGCCAGCAGGCGAAGGACGGGGACCTACAATGAGCAGTTCTTC. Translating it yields CASRRRTGTYNEQFF.

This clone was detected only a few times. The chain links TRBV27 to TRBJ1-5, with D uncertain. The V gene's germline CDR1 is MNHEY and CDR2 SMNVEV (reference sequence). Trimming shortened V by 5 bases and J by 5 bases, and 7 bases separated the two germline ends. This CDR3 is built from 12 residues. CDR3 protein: CASSIPYQPQHF. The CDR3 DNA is TGTGCCAGCAGTATCCCTTATCAGCCCCAGCATTTT.

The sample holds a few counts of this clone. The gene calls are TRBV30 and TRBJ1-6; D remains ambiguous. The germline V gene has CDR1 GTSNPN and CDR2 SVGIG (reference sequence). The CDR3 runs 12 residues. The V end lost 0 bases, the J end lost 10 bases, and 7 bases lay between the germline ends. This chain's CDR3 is CAWSVNNSPLHF. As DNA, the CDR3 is TGTGCCTGGAGTGTAAACAACTCACCCCTCCACTTT. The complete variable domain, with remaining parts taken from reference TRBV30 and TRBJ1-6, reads SQTIHQWPATLVQPVGSPLSLECTVEGTSNPNLYWYRQAAGRGLQLLFYSVGIGQISSEVPQNLSASRPQDRQFILSSKKLLLSDSGFYLCAWSVNNSPLHFGNGTRLTVT.

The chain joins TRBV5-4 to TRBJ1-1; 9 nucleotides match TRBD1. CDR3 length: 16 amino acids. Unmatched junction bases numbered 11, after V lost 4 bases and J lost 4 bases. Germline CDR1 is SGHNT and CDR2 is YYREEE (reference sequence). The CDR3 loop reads CASSQGQGGVGTEAFF. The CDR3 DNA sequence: TGTGCCAGCAGCCAGGGACAGGGAGGCGTCGGCACTGAAGCTTTCTTT.

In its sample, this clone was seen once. CDR3 nucleotides: TGTGCCAGCAGCCGTCTGACGGGGTACAATGAGCAGTTCTTC. This encodes CASSRLTGYNEQFF. The chain employs TRBV11-2 and TRBJ2-1, with D maybe TRBD2 (5 bases). The CDR3 loop spans 14 amino acids. Germline-derived CDR1 and CDR2 are SGHAT and FQNNGV. Between the trimmed V and J ends, which lost 5 bases and 4 bases, there was a span of 12 bases.

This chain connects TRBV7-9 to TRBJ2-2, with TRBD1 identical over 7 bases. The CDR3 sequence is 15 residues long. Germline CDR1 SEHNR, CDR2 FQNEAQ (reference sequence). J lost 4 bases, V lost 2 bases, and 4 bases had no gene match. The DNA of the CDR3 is TGTGCCAGCAGCTTAAACAGGGGATCCACCGGGGAGCTGTTTTTT. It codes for CASSLNRGSTGELFF.

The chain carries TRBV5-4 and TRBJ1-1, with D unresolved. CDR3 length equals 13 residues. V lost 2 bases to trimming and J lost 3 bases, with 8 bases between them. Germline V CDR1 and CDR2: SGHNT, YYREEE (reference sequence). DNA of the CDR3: TGTGCCAGCAGCTTATCCGCGGACACTGAAGCTTTCTTT. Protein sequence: CASSLSADTEAFF.

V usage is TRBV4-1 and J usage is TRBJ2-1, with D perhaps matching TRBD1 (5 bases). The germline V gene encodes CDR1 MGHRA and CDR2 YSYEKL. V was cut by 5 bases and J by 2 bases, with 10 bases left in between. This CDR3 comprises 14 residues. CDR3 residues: CASSRGSTYNEQFF. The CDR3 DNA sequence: TGCGCCAGCAGCAGGGGATCCACCTACAATGAGCAGTTCTTC.

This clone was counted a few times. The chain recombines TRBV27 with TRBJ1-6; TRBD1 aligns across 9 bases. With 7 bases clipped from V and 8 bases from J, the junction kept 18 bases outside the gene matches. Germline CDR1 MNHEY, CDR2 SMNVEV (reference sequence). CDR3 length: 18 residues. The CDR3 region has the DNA TGTGCCAGCATTACATCCGGGACAGGGAGGGCCGTGGATTCACCCCTCCACTTT. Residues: CASITSGTGRAVDSPLHF.

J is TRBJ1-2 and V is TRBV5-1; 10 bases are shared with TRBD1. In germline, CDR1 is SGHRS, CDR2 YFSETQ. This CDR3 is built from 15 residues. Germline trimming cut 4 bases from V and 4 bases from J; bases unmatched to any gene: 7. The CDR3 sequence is CASSQGQGQGYGYTF. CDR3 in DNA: TGCGCCAGCAGCCAGGGACAGGGGCAGGGCTATGGCTACACCTTC.

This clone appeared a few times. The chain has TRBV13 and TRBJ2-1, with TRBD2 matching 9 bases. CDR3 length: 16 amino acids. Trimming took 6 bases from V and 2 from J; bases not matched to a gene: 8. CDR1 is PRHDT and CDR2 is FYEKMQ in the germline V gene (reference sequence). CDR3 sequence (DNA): TGTGCCAGCAGTATTTACCTAGCGGGGCCCTACAATGAGCAGTTCTTC. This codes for CASSIYLAGPYNEQFF.

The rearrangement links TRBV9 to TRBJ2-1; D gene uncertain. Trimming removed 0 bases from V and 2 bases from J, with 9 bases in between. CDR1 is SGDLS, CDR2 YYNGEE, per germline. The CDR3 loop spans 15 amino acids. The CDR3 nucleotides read TGTGCCAGCAGCGTAGCCAGCGCAACCTACAATGAGCAGTTCTTC. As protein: CASSVASATYNEQFF. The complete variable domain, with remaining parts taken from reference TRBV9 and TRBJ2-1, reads DSGVTQTPKHLITATGQRVTLRCSPRSGDLSVYWYQQSLDQGLQFLIQYYNGEERAKGNILERFSAQQFPDLHSELNLSSLELGDSALYFCASSVASATYNEQFFGPGTRLTVL.

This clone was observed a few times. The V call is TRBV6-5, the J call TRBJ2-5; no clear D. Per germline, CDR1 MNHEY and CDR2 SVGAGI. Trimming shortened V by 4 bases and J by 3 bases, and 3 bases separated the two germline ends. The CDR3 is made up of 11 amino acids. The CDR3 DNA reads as TGTGCCAGCAGTTCGGAAGAGACCCAGTACTTC. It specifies CASSSEETQYF.

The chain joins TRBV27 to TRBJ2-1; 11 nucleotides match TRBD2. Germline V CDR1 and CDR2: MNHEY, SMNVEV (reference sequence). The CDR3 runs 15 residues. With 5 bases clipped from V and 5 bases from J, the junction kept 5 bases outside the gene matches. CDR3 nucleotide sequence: TGTGCCAGCAGTCGGATTAGCGGGGGGGACAATGAGCAGTTCTTC. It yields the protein CASSRISGGDNEQFF.

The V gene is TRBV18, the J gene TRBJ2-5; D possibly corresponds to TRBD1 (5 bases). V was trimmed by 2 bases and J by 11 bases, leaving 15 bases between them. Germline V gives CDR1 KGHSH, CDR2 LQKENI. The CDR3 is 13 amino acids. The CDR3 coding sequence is TGTGCCAGCTCACCATCGGACACAGAGGAGCAGTACTTC. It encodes CASSPSDTEEQYF.

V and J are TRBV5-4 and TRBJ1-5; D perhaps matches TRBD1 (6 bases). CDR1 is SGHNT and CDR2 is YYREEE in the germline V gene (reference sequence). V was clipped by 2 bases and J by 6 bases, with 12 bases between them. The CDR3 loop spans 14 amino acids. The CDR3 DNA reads TGTGCCAGCAGCTTTGGGGGGGCTGCTCAGCCCCAGCATTTT. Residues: CASSFGGAAQPQHF.

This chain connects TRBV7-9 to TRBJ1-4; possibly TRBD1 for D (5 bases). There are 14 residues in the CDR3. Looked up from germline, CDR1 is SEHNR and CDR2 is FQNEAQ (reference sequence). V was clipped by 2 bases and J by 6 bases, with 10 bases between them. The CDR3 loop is CASSLMGEDEKLFF. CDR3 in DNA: TGTGCCAGCAGCTTAATGGGGGAGGATGAAAAACTGTTTTTT.

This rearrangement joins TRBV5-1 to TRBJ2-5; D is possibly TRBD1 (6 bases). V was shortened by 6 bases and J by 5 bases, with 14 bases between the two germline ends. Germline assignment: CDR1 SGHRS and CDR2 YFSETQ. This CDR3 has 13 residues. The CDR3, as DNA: TGCGCCAGCACTCTCCACAGGGAGGAGACCCAGTACTTC. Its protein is CASTLHREETQYF.

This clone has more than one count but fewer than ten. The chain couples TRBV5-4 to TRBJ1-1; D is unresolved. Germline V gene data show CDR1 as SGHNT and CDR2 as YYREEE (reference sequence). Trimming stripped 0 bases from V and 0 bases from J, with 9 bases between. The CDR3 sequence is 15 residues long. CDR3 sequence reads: CASSLAKEMNTEAFF. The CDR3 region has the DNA TGTGCCAGCAGCTTGGCGAAGGAGATGAACACTGAAGCTTTCTTT.

Here the CDR3 reads CASSLVSSGGDIERTQYF. The CDR3 bases are TGTGCCAGCAGCTTAGTGTCCAGCGGGGGGGATATAGAGCGGACCCAGTACTTC. The V and J genes are TRBV7-2 and TRBJ2-5; TRBD2 matches 10 bases. V was clipped by 1 base and J by 7 bases; unmatched bases: 15. In germline, CDR1 is SGHTA, CDR2 FQGNSA. CDR3 length equals 18 residues.

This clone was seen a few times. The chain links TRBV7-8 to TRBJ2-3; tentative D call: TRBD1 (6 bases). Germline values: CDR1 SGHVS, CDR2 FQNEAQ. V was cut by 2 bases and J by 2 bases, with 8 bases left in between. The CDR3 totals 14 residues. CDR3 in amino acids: CASSLRGHTDTQYF. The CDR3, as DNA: TGTGCCAGCAGCTTACGGGGACACACAGATACGCAGTATTTT.

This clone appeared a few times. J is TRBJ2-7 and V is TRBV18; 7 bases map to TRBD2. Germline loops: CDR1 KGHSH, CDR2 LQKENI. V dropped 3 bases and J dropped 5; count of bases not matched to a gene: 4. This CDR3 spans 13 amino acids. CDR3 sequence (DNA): TGTGCCAGCTCACCCACTAGCGATCACGAGCAGTACTTC. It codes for CASSPTSDHEQYF.

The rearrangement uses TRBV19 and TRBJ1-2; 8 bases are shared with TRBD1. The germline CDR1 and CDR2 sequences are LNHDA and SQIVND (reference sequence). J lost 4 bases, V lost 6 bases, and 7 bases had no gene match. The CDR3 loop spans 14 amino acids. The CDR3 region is CASRDRDVGYGYTF. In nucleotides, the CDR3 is TGTGCCAGTAGGGACAGGGACGTTGGCTATGGCTACACCTTC.

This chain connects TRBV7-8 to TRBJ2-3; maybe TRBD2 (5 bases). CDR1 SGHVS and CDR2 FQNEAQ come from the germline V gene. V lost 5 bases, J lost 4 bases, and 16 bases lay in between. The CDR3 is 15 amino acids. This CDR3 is CASSVSRGFADTQYF. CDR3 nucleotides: TGTGCCAGCAGCGTTTCTCGGGGTTTTGCAGATACGCAGTATTTT.

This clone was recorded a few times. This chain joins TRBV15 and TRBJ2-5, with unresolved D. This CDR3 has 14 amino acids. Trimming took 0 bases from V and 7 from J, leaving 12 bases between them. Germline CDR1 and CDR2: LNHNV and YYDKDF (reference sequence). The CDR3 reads CATSRENTARTQYF. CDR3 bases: TGTGCCACCAGCAGAGAGAACACCGCCCGGACCCAGTACTTC.

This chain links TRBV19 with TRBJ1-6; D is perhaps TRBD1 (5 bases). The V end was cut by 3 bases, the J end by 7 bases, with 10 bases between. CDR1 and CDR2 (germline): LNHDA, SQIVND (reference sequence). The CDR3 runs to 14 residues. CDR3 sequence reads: CASSMETENSPLHF. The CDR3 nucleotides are TGTGCCAGTAGTATGGAGACAGAAAATTCACCCCTCCACTTT.

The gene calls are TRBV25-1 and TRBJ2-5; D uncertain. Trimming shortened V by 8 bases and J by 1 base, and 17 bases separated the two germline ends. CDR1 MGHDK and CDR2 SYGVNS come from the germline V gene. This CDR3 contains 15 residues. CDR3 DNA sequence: TGTGCCAGCGCTGAGCCCCGCCCCCTCCAAGAGACCCAGTACTTC. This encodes CASAEPRPLQETQYF.